There are a few counts of the clone carrying this T cell receptor beta chain. Its antigen remains unknown. This specimen belongs to a study of blood T cells in healthy people across ages. Whole-study context: When template switching was applied, about one barcoded beta molecule was captured per two T cells.

Primers used in a second PCR of about 6 to 11 cycles were a sample-barcoded 5' primer and a J-beta primer mix. TCRdb passed the 5' RACE reads through MiXCR, listing each CDR3 protein once. The repertoire holds some 1,800,000 distinct CDR3 sequences, with 30% to 40% as singletons. The CDR3 extends over 17 amino acids. Trimming at V came to 1 base and at J to 0 bases, leaving 3 bases not matched to a gene. The germline V gene encodes CDR1 LGHNA and CDR2 YNFKEQ. Study-wide results and caveats: Higher diversity and more naive CD4+ cells were features of long-lived donors, compared to aged donors. It was not possible, with unsorted PBMCs, to conclusively compare naive and antigen-experienced cells.

Total RNA extraction produced at least 5 micrograms (per sample) for the study. The sequenced sample was blood. The V gene is TRBV4-2, the J gene TRBJ2-6, with 7 bases lining up with TRBD1. The receptor's source is a human donor in good health. CDR3 sequence reads: CASSQGTGNSGANVLTF. Here the CDR3 DNA reads TGTGCCAGCAGCCAAGGGACAGGTAACTCTGGGGCCAACGTCCTGACTTTC.